This T cell receptor beta chain was profiled in a study of OX40 agonist ivuxolimab in advanced cancers. Method: immunoSEQ multiplex PCR; TCRdb's copy keeps in-frame clones and lacks some. The table lists approximately 76,000 clones, 88% of them singletons, with over 0.75% in the top ten. V was trimmed by 5 bases and J by 3 bases, leaving 14 bases between them. Germline assignment: CDR1 GTSNPN and CDR2 SVGIG (reference sequence). CDR3 length: 14 amino acids. Whole-study findings and limits: Expanded peripheral T-cell antigen specificity went undetermined.

As to this clone: Its cognate antigen is unknown.

The source material was CD4+ or CD8+ T cells sorted from blood, sampled in a trial of the OX40 agonist ivuxolimab. The rearrangement joins TRBV30 to TRBJ1-5; possible D gene TRBD1, 6 bases. This TCR came from an adult with an advanced solid tumor such as melanoma, head and neck, liver or kidney cancer. The CDR3 sequence is CAWGAQGNNQPQHF. The CDR3 nucleotides read TGTGCCTGGGGGGCACAGGGAAACAATCAGCCCCAGCATTTT.